This T cell receptor (beta chain) originates from a study of IL-17A CD8 T cells in psoriatic arthritis synovium. About the full investigation: The study aimed to define the phenotype, molecular profile and function of synovial IL-17A+CD8+ T cells in psoriatic arthritis pathogenesis.

Comments on this clone: The antigen this receptor binds is unknown. It has no much larger one-base neighbor in the sample; base qualities were not kept.

After DNA extraction (Qiagen), TCRbeta V-D-J rearrangements underwent bias-controlled amplification and then high-throughput sequencing (immunoSEQ; Adaptive Biotech). In the source study's methods: Productive sequences were analyzed at sequence level using the immunoSEQ Analyzer platform. Clonality was calculated as 1 minus Pielou's evenness, with values from 0 (highly polyclonal) to 1 (monoclonal). The Morisita index, which runs from 0 (no similarity) to 1 (complete similarity), was used to measure repertoire overlap between subsets. TCRdb mirrors the immuneACCESS table, restricted to in-frame sequences. Some clones are absent from its copies; in checked studies, under half trace to an unresolved V gene, and the reason for the others is unknown. The V and J calls and clone size were taken over from that table, and D and trimming were inferred from the DNA. For this sample the table gives some 2,200 clones, of which 65% to 80% were detected only once. The ten largest clones represent approximately 10% of the sample.

The study at large found these results: Only a few patients were included in the TCR sequencing, a limited sample size that the authors acknowledged. Cells were obtained from synovial fluid rather than synovial tissue, because no psoriatic arthritis synovial tissue samples were available. Some individual clones occupied over 4% of the repertoire, though most synovial CD8+ subsets remained polyclonal.

Inclusive of the bounding cysteine and valine, the CDR3 is 16 residues long. Of all the DNA, just the CDR3 is kept, 48 bases in frame from base 1. The germline V and J ends show losses of 4 bases and 2 bases respectively, and no gene match explains 11 bases of the junction. The germline V gene (reference sequence) supplies CDR1 SEHNR and CDR2 FQNEAQ. Synovial fluid effusions were drawn by aspiration from the actively inflamed joints of psoriatic arthritis patients. For each patient, synovial fluid served as the source from which three memory CD8+ T cell populations were isolated by sorting: Tc1 cells (IL-17A-IFNgamma+), Tc17 cells (IL-17A+) and the bulk memory fraction, allowing their TCR repertoires to be compared. The psoriatic arthritis patients fulfilled the Classification of Psoriatic Arthritis Study Group (CASPAR) criteria. Bulk memory CD8+ T cells were sorted as CD45RA-CD27+/- plus CD45RA+CD27- cells. In three patients with psoriatic arthritis, sorted CD8+ T cell subsets from synovial fluid were put through TCRbeta sequencing. After isolation with Lymphoprep, synovial fluid mononuclear cells were cryopreserved in liquid nitrogen until use. The medium used for cryopreservation had roughly 55% fetal calf serum and around 10% dimethyl sulfoxide.

This sequence was found in a human donor with psoriatic arthritis. Here the chain combines TRBV7-9 and TRBJ2-7; a stretch of 7 junction bases matches TRBD1. Sample: memory CD8+ T cells from synovial fluid. Read against the paper, the sample's cell subset or site label means: bulk memory CD8+ T cells (CD45RA-CD27+/- and CD45RA+CD27-). The CDR3 corresponds to CASSSTTGRITYEQYV. The DNA sequence follows: TGTGCCAGCAGCTCTACGACAGGGAGAATCACCTACGAGCAGTACGTC.